This entry lists 6 T cell receptor beta chains sequenced from one sample in a study of lymphopenia after photon versus proton radiotherapy. Method: immunoSEQ multiplex PCR; TCRdb's copy keeps in-frame clones and lacks some. The profile shows tens of thousands of clones, 85% of them singletons. Sequenced here: peripheral blood, sampled from a patient treated with photon-based radiotherapy. These receptor sequences come from a man aged 35-49 years with gastric cancer.

The rearrangement joins TRBV6-1 to TRBJ1-1; TRBD1 agrees at 7 bases. Looked up from germline, CDR1 is MNHNS and CDR2 is SASEGT. CDR3 length: 14 amino acids. Trimming took 8 bases from V and 3 from J; bases not matched to a gene: 9. This CDR3 is CASGFRDSYTEAFF. The CDR3, as DNA: TGTGCCAGCGGGTTCCGGGACAGTTACACTGAAGCTTTCTTT.

About this clone itself: One junction end disagrees with the germline gene, perhaps due to a read error. The chain employs TRBV7-7 and TRBJ2-5, with D maybe TRBD2 (5 bases). The CDR3 loop spans 13 amino acids. CDR1 is SSHAT, CDR2 FNYEAQ, per germline (reference sequence). CDR3 sequence: CASSAQRQETQYF. As DNA, the CDR3 is TGTGCTAGCAGCGCCCAGCGGCAAGAGACCCAGTACTTC.

This chain connects TRBV7-9 to TRBJ1-2; TRBD1 aligns across 12 bases. CDR1 is SEHNR and CDR2 is FQNEAQ in the germline V gene (reference sequence). The CDR3 runs 15 residues. With 3 bases clipped from V and 6 bases from J, the junction kept 5 bases outside the gene matches. CDR3 in amino acids: CASSLGDRGRDGYTF. CDR3 sequence (DNA): TGTGCCAGCAGCTTGGGGGACAGGGGGCGAGATGGCTACACCTTC. Variable domain in full (rest from reference TRBV7-9 and TRBJ1-2): DTGVSQNPRHKITKRGQNVTFRCDPISEHNRLYWYRQTLGQGPEFLTYFQNEAQLEKSRLLSDRFSAERPKGSFSTLEIQRTEQGDSAMYLCASSLGDRGRDGYTFGSGTRLTVV.

This chain uses TRBV30 with TRBJ1-1; D is unclear. V dropped 7 bases and J dropped 1 base, with 13 bases sitting between them. The CDR3 spans 13 residues. CDR1 GTSNPN and CDR2 SVGIG come from the germline V gene (reference sequence). The CDR3, as DNA: TGTGCCTCCCGGTGGGTCACGAACACTGAAGCTTTCTTT. Protein sequence: CASRWVTNTEAFF.

The gene calls are TRBV9 and TRBJ2-3, with 7 bases lining up with TRBD1. This CDR3 contains 15 residues. Trimming cost V 0 bases and J 1 base; bases outside gene matches: 2. The germline V gene encodes CDR1 SGDLS and CDR2 YYNGEE. In DNA, the CDR3 is TGTGCCAGCAGCGTAGGGGGGACAGGCACAGATACGCAGTATTTT. This translates into CASSVGGTGTDTQYF.

This sequence joins TRBV9 and TRBJ2-1; 9 bases align to TRBD2. The CDR3 has 14 amino acids. Germline trimming cut 4 bases from V and 9 bases from J; bases unmatched to any gene: 8. Germline-derived CDR1 and CDR2 are SGDLS and YYNGEE. CDR3 sequence (DNA): TGTGCCAGCAGCTCGGGACTAGCTGTATTTGAGCAGTTCTTC. It specifies CASSSGLAVFEQFF.